These 10 T cell receptor beta chains were all obtained from the same sample, sequenced in a study of identical twins. TCRdb fed the 5' RACE reads into MiXCR, producing one record per CDR3 protein. The sample lists some 500,000 distinct CDR3 sequences, approximately 9.6% seen once, with roughly 3% in the top ten. The same sample was also studied in work on yellow fever vaccine responses in identical twins.

The sequenced sample consisted of PBMCs. The source of these receptors is a young woman in good health.

The chain carries TRBV24-1 and TRBJ2-1, with 9 bases fitting TRBD1. Germline V lookup: CDR1 KGHDR, CDR2 SFDVKD. The V and J ends lost 3 bases and 8 bases, in that order; junction bases with no gene match: 7. CDR3 size: 15 residues. The CDR3 coding sequence is TGTGCCACCAGTGATCAAACAGACAGGGGGGATGAGCAGTTCTTC. Encoded protein: CATSDQTDRGDEQFF.

This clonotype has more than one count but fewer than ten. This chain links TRBV7-9 with TRBJ2-7; D is ambiguous. The germline CDR1 and CDR2 sequences are SEHNR and FQNEAQ (reference sequence). Trimming stripped 5 bases from V and 3 bases from J, with 11 bases between. This CDR3 has 13 residues. The CDR3 loop is CASSQILGYEQYF. The DNA for the CDR3 is TGTGCCAGCAGCCAAATCCTGGGCTACGAGCAGTACTTC.

The chain employs TRBV7-3 and TRBJ2-2, with D maybe TRBD2 (6 bases). Trimming pared 4 bases from V and 6 bases from J, leaving 21 bases between. Looked up from germline, CDR1 is SGHTA and CDR2 is FQGTGA. This CDR3 has 17 residues. The CDR3 loop reads CASSSPWGEPGAGELFF. The CDR3 nucleotides read TGTGCCAGCAGCTCTCCCTGGGGGGAACCGGGGGCCGGGGAGCTGTTTTTT.

This clonotype was found a few times. The gene calls are TRBV12-3 or TRBV12-4 and TRBJ2-1, with 11 bases fitting TRBD2. The CDR3 contains 15 residues. The J segment lost 3 bases and the V segment lost 8 bases, leaving 6 bases of the junction unmatched. CDR3 coding DNA: TGTGCCAGCGTCTCGGGACTAGCGGTCTACAATGAGCAGTTCTTC. Translation: CASVSGLAVYNEQFF.

This clonotype has a handful of counts. The gene calls are TRBV5-1 and TRBJ2-7; unclear D gene. The germline CDR1 and CDR2 sequences are SGHRS and YFSETQ. V was pared by 0 bases and J by 4 bases, with 11 bases between. The CDR3 is 14 amino acids. CDR3 DNA: TGCGCCAGCAGCTTGGTTGGGCAAGCATACGAGCAGTACTTC. Encoded protein: CASSLVGQAYEQYF.

This clonotype was observed a handful of times. The chain joins TRBV6-5 to TRBJ2-7; the D is unclear. Trimming pared 2 bases from V and 1 base from J, leaving 6 bases between. The CDR3 is 13 amino acids. CDR1 and CDR2 from the germline V gene are MNHEY and SVGAGI. CDR3 loop: CASSYQLSYEQYF. In DNA form, the CDR3 reads TGTGCCAGCAGTTACCAGTTATCCTACGAGCAGTACTTC.

At least ten counts were recorded for this clonotype. The chain couples TRBV12-3 or TRBV12-4 to TRBJ2-7; TRBD1 aligns across 10 bases. The CDR3 has 14 amino acids. V shed 8 bases, J shed 6 bases, and the junction held 10 bases outside the gene matches. CDR3 DNA sequence: TGTGCCAGCTCCGCCGGGACAGGGGTTGGCGAGCAGTACTTC. It is translated as CASSAGTGVGEQYF.

The chain has TRBV4-3 and TRBJ2-5; no clear D gene. V shed 3 bases and J shed 2 bases, with 13 bases lying between them. The CDR3 length is 15 residues. The germline V gene encodes CDR1 LGHNA and CDR2 YSLEER. The CDR3 coding sequence is TGCGCCAGCAGCCAGGCTCGGACGGAACAAGAGACCCAGTACTTC. This gives the protein CASSQARTEQETQYF.

The chain has TRBV27 and TRBJ2-1; TRBD2 matches at 12 bases. The CDR3 loop spans 17 amino acids. J was trimmed by 3 bases and V by 3 bases; bases with no gene match: 6. CDR1 and CDR2 (germline): MNHEY, SMNVEV (reference sequence). For the CDR3, the DNA is TGTGCCAGCAGTTTCACTGCACTAGCGGGGGGCTACAATGAGCAGTTCTTC. It yields the protein CASSFTALAGGYNEQFF.

This clonotype was seen only a few times. The chain uses TRBV14 and TRBJ1-1; 8 positions agree with TRBD1. Trimming at V came to 4 bases and at J to 5 bases, leaving 6 bases not matched to a gene. Germline V gives CDR1 SGHDN, CDR2 FVKESK. The CDR3 contains 14 residues. The CDR3 DNA sequence: TGTGCCAGCAGCCCAGGGGGCCGGGGAACTGAAGCTTTCTTT. This translates into CASSPGGRGTEAFF.